This T cell receptor (beta chain) was captured by sequencing in a study of CD8 T cells in Susac syndrome. Sequencing of TCR beta was performed on blood CD8+ T cells and on blood CD4+ T cells. FACS enriched CD8+ TEMRA cells, while bulk CD8+ and CD4+ were negatively isolated. Roughly 0.45 to 1 ug RNA was reverse transcribed with random hexamers. TCRdb reprocessed the immunoSEQ multiplex PCR reads with MiXCR, giving one entry per CDR3 protein. The sample yields 150,000 to 200,000 distinct CDR3 sequences, about 93% seen once. The sample comprised CD4+ T cells from PBMCs. The source is a human donor in good health.

CDR3 amino acids: CASTPGTPGQKNIQYF. CDR3 DNA sequence: TGTGCCAGCACCCCCGGAACGCCAGGACAGAAAAACATTCAGTACTTC. The chain has TRBV2 and TRBJ2-4; a possible D gene is TRBD1 (6 bases). The CDR3 has 16 residues. V was pared by 7 bases and J by 4 bases, with 20 bases between. Germline V gene lookup returns CDR1 SNHLY and CDR2 FYNNEI.